The 21 T cell receptor beta chains listed next were all sequenced from one sample in a study of T cells after somatic rescue of genetic block. Only in-frame clones appear in the TCRdb table, and some are missing; sequencing was by immunoSEQ multiplex PCR. This sample has 110,000 or so clones, with around nine tenths found just once. Sequencing input: peripheral blood mononuclear cells (PBMCs). These receptors all stem from a woman between 18 and 30 years old.

Comment on this clone: The sample has other DNA sequences that encode this CDR3 too. CDR3 sequence (DNA): TGTGCCAGCAGCTTCCAACTAGCCAAAAACATTCAGTACTTC. Its translation is CASSFQLAKNIQYF. The V gene is TRBV11-2, the J gene TRBJ2-4; no firm D call. Germline loops: CDR1 SGHAT, CDR2 FQNNGV. V was pared by 3 bases and J by 0 bases, with 6 bases between. The CDR3 is made up of 14 amino acids.

The chain is built from TRBV2 and TRBJ2-7; 7 nucleotides agree with TRBD2. The CDR3 consists of 15 residues. Germline loops: CDR1 SNHLY, CDR2 FYNNEI. V trimming: 7 bases; J trimming: 2 bases; junction bases outside the gene matches: 11. The chain's CDR3 is CASIFGEGTAYEQYF. The DNA for the CDR3 is TGTGCCAGCATCTTCGGGGAGGGTACGGCCTACGAGCAGTACTTC.

The V call is TRBV19, the J call TRBJ1-2; D is undetermined. This CDR3 comprises 13 residues. Germline CDR1 LNHDA, CDR2 SQIVND (reference sequence). V was trimmed by 5 bases and J by 4 bases, leaving 11 bases between them. CDR3 sequence reads: CASSADVGYGYTF. DNA for the CDR3: TGTGCCAGTAGTGCCGACGTAGGCTATGGCTACACCTTC.

The V call is TRBV28, the J call TRBJ1-6, with a tentative D call TRBD1 (6 bases). Trimming pared 6 bases from V and 10 bases from J, leaving 16 bases between. This CDR3 contains 14 residues. Germline assignment: CDR1 MDHEN and CDR2 SYDVKM. The CDR3 sequence is CASSPGTRGSPLHF. DNA of the CDR3: TGTGCCAGCAGCCCGGGGACACGAGGATCACCCCTCCACTTT.

The V gene is TRBV7-9, the J gene TRBJ1-6; TRBD1 agrees at 10 bases. This CDR3 spans 14 amino acids. Germline assignment: CDR1 SEHNR and CDR2 FQNEAQ (reference sequence). V trimming: 5 bases; J trimming: 11 bases; junction bases outside the gene matches: 6. CDR3 amino acids: CASSPGTGVAPLHF. For the CDR3, the DNA is TGTGCCAGCAGCCCCGGGACAGGGGTAGCACCCCTCCACTTT. The whole variable domain, filled in from reference TRBV7-9 and TRBJ1-6, reads DTGVSQNPRHKITKRGQNVTFRCDPISEHNRLYWYRQTLGQGPEFLTYFQNEAQLEKSRLLSDRFSAERPKGSFSTLEIQRTEQGDSAMYLCASSPGTGVAPLHFGNGTRLTVT.

The chain couples TRBV5-4 to TRBJ2-5; weak D call: TRBD1 (6 bases). The CDR3 covers 15 residues. The ends were cut back, 5 bases at V and 5 bases at J, with 19 bases in the middle. Germline-derived CDR1 and CDR2 are SGHNT and YYREEE (reference sequence). The CDR3: CASSPGGAGVETQYF. Written as DNA, the CDR3 is TGTGCCAGCAGTCCCGGTGGGGCAGGGGTGGAGACCCAGTACTTC.

J is TRBJ2-7 and V is TRBV13; D gene unclear. CDR3 length: 15 residues. Trimming left V 5 bases short and J 3 bases short, with 17 bases between. CDR1 and CDR2 from the germline V gene are PRHDT and FYEKMQ (reference sequence). Written as DNA, the CDR3 is TGTGCCAGCAGCCATCACAATGAAATCCACTACGAGCAGTACTTC. The encoded protein is CASSHHNEIHYEQYF.

This rearrangement joins TRBV7-2 to TRBJ1-1; perhaps TRBD1 as D (6 bases). The CDR3 extends over 16 amino acids. Trimming pared 4 bases from V and 1 base from J, leaving 16 bases between. The germline CDR1 and CDR2 sequences are SGHTA and FQGNSA. The DNA of the CDR3 is TGTGCCAGCAGCTCCTCGGGGGCGGACGGGAACACTGAAGCTTTCTTT. Translating gives CASSSSGADGNTEAFF.

CDR3 residues: CASRQTRNTGELFF. DNA of the CDR3: TGTGCCAGCCGACAGACCCGGAACACCGGGGAGCTGTTTTTT. The chain recombines TRBV2 with TRBJ2-2, with a tentative D call TRBD1 (5 bases). The CDR3 covers 14 residues. V lost 8 bases and J 1 base, leaving 11 bases between the germline ends. The V gene's germline CDR1 is SNHLY and CDR2 FYNNEI.

This chain uses TRBV2 with TRBJ1-2; TRBD1 matches at 7 bases. V was pared by 4 bases and J by 6 bases, with 8 bases of the junction left unmatched. This CDR3 region has 14 residues. CDR1 and CDR2 from the germline V gene are SNHLY and FYNNEI. The DNA for the CDR3 is TGTGCCAGCAGTGGACAGGGACCCTACGATGGCTACACCTTC. Amino acid sequence: CASSGQGPYDGYTF. Complete variable domain (other parts from reference TRBV2 and TRBJ1-2): EPEVTQTPSHQVTQMGQEVILRCVPISNHLYFYWYRQILGQKVEFLVSFYNNEISEKSEIFDDQFSVERPDGSNFTLKIRSTKLEDSAMYFCASSGQGPYDGYTFGSGTRLTVV.

The table lists this clone with a few counts. The gene calls are TRBV19 and TRBJ1-5; D unresolved. CDR3 length: 14 residues. Germline lookup yields CDR1 LNHDA and CDR2 SQIVND (reference sequence). Trimming cost V 6 bases and J 0 bases, with 9 bases left between them. CDR3 residues: CASSTADSNQPQHF. CDR3 sequence (DNA): TGTGCCAGTAGCACAGCAGATAGCAATCAGCCCCAGCATTTT.

This chain links TRBV7-2 with TRBJ1-1; D is unresolved. Deletions cut 4 bases from V and 10 bases from J, with 13 bases between. Germline V gives CDR1 SGHTA, CDR2 FQGNSA. This CDR3 is 12 amino acids long. The CDR3 DNA is TGTGCCAGCAGCTCCCCTTGGACGCGAGCTTTCTTT. Its translation: CASSSPWTRAFF.

The V call is TRBV18, the J call TRBJ2-7, with D tentatively TRBD1 or TRBD2 (5 bases each). V lost 3 bases, J lost 3 bases, and 18 bases lay in between. This CDR3 region has 16 residues. From germline, CDR1 is KGHSH and CDR2 LQKENI. Here the CDR3 reads CASSPRGKTGHYEQYF. DNA of the CDR3: TGTGCCAGCTCACCTCGGGGAAAAACAGGACACTACGAGCAGTACTTC.

Only one count was recorded for this clone. The rearrangement links TRBV7-8 to TRBJ1-4, with D perhaps matching TRBD1 (6 bases). The germline gives CDR1 SGHVS, CDR2 FQNEAQ. The CDR3 totals 15 residues. The germline V and J ends were trimmed by 5 bases and 4 bases, with 14 bases remaining between them. Written as DNA, the CDR3 is TGTGCCAGCAGCCGGGCGGACAGCTATAATGAAAAACTGTTTTTT. This translates into CASSRADSYNEKLFF.

This chain joins TRBV6-4 and TRBJ2-3; TRBD1 is a possible D gene (6 bases). V dropped 4 bases and J dropped 0 bases, with 11 bases sitting between them. CDR3 length: 15 residues. Germline V lookup: CDR1 MRHNA, CDR2 SNTAGT. CDR3 in DNA: TGTGCCAGCAGTGGGGACAAGGGGAGCACAGATACGCAGTATTTT. It is translated as CASSGDKGSTDTQYF.

CDR3: CAWSFQGAHGYTF. In DNA, the CDR3 is TGTGCCTGGAGTTTTCAGGGGGCCCATGGCTACACCTTC. The rearrangement links TRBV30 to TRBJ1-2, with TRBD1 identical over 8 bases. The germline gives CDR1 GTSNPN, CDR2 SVGIG (reference sequence). The CDR3 is 13 residues long. V lost 2 bases and J lost 6; bases outside the gene matches: 5.

This clone was counted a single time. The J gene is TRBJ2-5, the V gene TRBV28, with TRBD2 matching over 8 bases. CDR1 is MDHEN, CDR2 SYDVKM, per germline. The CDR3 covers 16 residues. V trimming: 4 bases; J trimming: 5 bases; junction bases outside the gene matches: 12. DNA for the CDR3: TGTGCCAGCAGTTCCCCGGGACTAGGGAAAACGGAGACCCAGTACTTC. Protein sequence: CASSSPGLGKTETQYF.

The genes are TRBV18 and TRBJ1-5; no reliable D call. Trimming removed 10 bases at V and 5 bases at J, with 15 bases between. CDR1 is KGHSH, CDR2 LQKENI, per germline. The CDR3 consists of 13 residues. The CDR3 region is CATQTQRDQPQHF. Here the CDR3 DNA reads TGTGCCACTCAGACTCAGAGGGATCAGCCCCAGCATTTT.

This chain uses TRBV27 with TRBJ1-6, with D perhaps matching TRBD1 (6 bases). CDR1 is MNHEY, CDR2 SMNVEV, per germline (reference sequence). The CDR3 loop spans 14 amino acids. Trimming left V 5 bases short and J 10 bases short, with 15 bases between. The CDR3 sequence: CASSPRSGESPLHF. Here the CDR3 DNA reads TGTGCCAGCAGTCCGCGCTCAGGGGAATCACCCCTCCACTTT.

The rearrangement joins TRBV6-4 to TRBJ2-3, with TRBD2 identical over 9 bases. CDR3 size: 15 residues. CDR1 is MRHNA and CDR2 is SNTAGT in the germline V gene. V trimming: 3 bases; J trimming: 4 bases; junction bases outside the gene matches: 5. The CDR3: CASSEGGGEADTQYF. The CDR3 DNA is TGTGCCAGCAGTGAAGGCGGGGGGGAGGCAGATACGCAGTATTTT.

The chain joins TRBV6-4 to TRBJ1-2; the D is unclear. Trimming stripped 3 bases from V and 2 bases from J, with 7 bases between. CDR3 length equals 13 residues. From germline, CDR1 is MRHNA and CDR2 SNTAGT. CDR3 sequence (DNA): TGTGCCAGCAGTGAATACGGGAACTATGGCTACACCTTC. Encoded protein: CASSEYGNYGYTF.